This T cell receptor (beta chain) stems from a study of blood T cell repertoires in COVID-19. At the level of the study: Italy, Spain and the United States were the sources of the convalescent and acute COVID-19 samples.

Followed over time, Seattle patients had been enrolled while infection was active. Measured with immunoSEQ multiplex PCR; TCRdb has only the in-frame clones, and not every one. The profile covers a few hundred thousand clones, with 89% appearing a single time and around 3% taken by the ten largest. Germline CDR1 SGDLS, CDR2 YYNGEE. CDR3 length: 15 amino acids. Germline trimming cut 2 bases from V and 5 bases from J; bases unmatched to any gene: 4. This TCR was recovered from a woman aged 25 to 39 with COVID-19, enrolled during active disease. Sequences were obtained from peripheral blood. The chain joins TRBV9 to TRBJ2-1; 10 nucleotides align to TRBD2. The CDR3 loop is CASSVRLAGHNEQFF. DNA of the CDR3: TGTGCCAGCAGCGTTAGACTAGCGGGCCACAATGAGCAGTTCTTC.